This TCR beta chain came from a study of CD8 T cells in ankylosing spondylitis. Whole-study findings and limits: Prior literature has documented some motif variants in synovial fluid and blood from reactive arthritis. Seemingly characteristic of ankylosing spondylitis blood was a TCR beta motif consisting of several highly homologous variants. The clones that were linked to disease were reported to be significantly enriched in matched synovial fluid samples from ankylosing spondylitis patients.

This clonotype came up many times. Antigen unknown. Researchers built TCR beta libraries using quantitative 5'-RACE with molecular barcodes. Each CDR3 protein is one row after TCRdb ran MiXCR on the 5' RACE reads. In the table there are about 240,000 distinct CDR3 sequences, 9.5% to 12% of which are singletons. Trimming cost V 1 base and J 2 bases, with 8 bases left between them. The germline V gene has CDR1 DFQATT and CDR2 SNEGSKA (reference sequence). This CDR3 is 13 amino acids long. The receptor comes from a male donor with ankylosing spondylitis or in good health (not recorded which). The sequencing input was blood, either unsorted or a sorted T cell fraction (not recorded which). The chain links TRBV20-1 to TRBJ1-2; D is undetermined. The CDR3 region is CSARAPANYGYTF. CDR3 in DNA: TGCAGTGCTAGAGCCCCCGCAAACTATGGCTACACCTTC.